Below, 22 T cell receptor beta chains from the same sample are listed, as sequenced in a study of immune heterogeneity within non-small cell lung tumors (dated by TCRdb to 2016 to 2019). Sequencing used a HiSeq X Ten. A multiplex PCR system amplified the TCR beta CDR3 region, with a first 10-cycle round using 32 V-gene forward and 13 J-gene reverse primers. Using fastp at Q25 and MiXCR, TCRdb reprocessed the public reads and kept productive beta chains. Rows are combined by CDR3 protein, so each entry shows the most common genes and DNA. Across this sample there are approximately 2,000 distinct CDR3 sequences, with 25% to 30% seen only once. The top ten hold about an eighth of the sample. Genomic DNA was extracted from bulk tumor tissue and used as the TCR template, and approximately 600 ng gDNA was amplified per sample. During surgery, multiple biopsies were taken from each primary tumor and placed as far apart as possible within the tumor mass. The study cohort was described as untreated and was composed of newly diagnosed NSCLC cases undergoing curative surgery.

The specimen sequenced was lung tumor tissue. The receptors here all came from a woman between 45 and 60 years old with non-small cell lung cancer.

The chain recombines TRBV9 with TRBJ2-2; D not resolved. Germline values: CDR1 SGDLS, CDR2 YYNGEE. The CDR3 has 12 residues. V lost 1 base and J lost 6, with 4 bases in between. The CDR3, as DNA: TGTGCCAGCAGCGTATTGGCCGGGGAGCTGTTTTTT. This gives the protein CASSVLAGELFF.

Concerning this clonotype itself: Compared with germline, one end of the junction differs, possibly owing to a read error. The chain has TRBV12-3 or TRBV12-4 and TRBJ2-1; possible D gene TRBD2, 5 bases. The CDR3 covers 16 residues. The CDR3 DNA reads TGTGCCAGCACCCTAAGCCCCTCTAGCTCCTACAATGAGCATTTCTTC. Its translation is CASTLSPSSSYNEHFF.

This clonotype has just one count. This may be a read error, as it is one base from a much larger clone. The V and J genes are TRBV29-1 and TRBJ2-7, with unresolved D. The germline V gene has CDR1 SQVTM and CDR2 ANQGSEA. The V end was cut by 8 bases, the J end by 5 bases, with 16 bases between. The CDR3 runs 12 residues. CDR3: CSKRAGGNEQYF. The CDR3 coding sequence is TGCAGCAAACGGGCCGGTGGAAACGAGCAGTACTTC.

This clonotype came up a few times. The J gene is TRBJ1-2, the V gene TRBV30; 7 bases align to TRBD1. With 0 bases clipped from V and 4 bases from J, the junction kept 14 bases outside the gene matches. In germline, CDR1 is GTSNPN, CDR2 SVGIG (reference sequence). The CDR3 runs to 17 residues. CDR3 in amino acids: CAWSVLFEGAFGYGYTF. CDR3 in DNA: TGTGCCTGGAGTGTACTATTCGAGGGGGCGTTCGGCTATGGCTACACCTTC.

This clonotype has a handful of counts. The V call is TRBV6-2 or TRBV6-3, the J call TRBJ2-1, with 9 positions matching TRBD2. Germline V CDR1 and CDR2: MNHEY, SVGEGT. J gave up 0 bases and V 0 bases, and 0 bases lay outside the gene matches. The CDR3 covers 16 residues. The CDR3 region has the DNA TGTGCCAGCAGTTACTCTAGCGGGAGCTCCTACAATGAGCAGTTCTTC. Translating gives CASSYSSGSSYNEQFF.

With respect to this clonotype: A much bigger clone sits one base away, suggesting this may be a read error. The gene calls are TRBV30 and TRBJ2-7; no clear D. The CDR3 is 12 residues long. V lost 2 bases, J lost 3 bases, and 8 bases lay in between. Germline CDR1 reads GTSNPN; CDR2 reads SVGIG (reference sequence). The chain's CDR3 is CAWSQHGYEQYF. The CDR3 region has the DNA TGTGCCTGGAGTCAACATGGCTACGAGCAGTACTTC.

The V call is TRBV30, the J call TRBJ2-7, with D maybe TRBD2 (5 bases). The CDR3 totals 14 residues. The germline CDR1 and CDR2 sequences are GTSNPN and SVGIG (reference sequence). Trimming removed 2 bases at V and 2 bases at J, with 13 bases between. This CDR3 reads CAWSLTGITYEQYF. CDR3 nucleotides: TGTGCCTGGAGTCTTACCGGGATCACCTACGAGCAGTACTTC.

The chain is built from TRBV30 and TRBJ1-2; D unresolved. Trimming removed 4 bases from V and 1 base from J, with 10 bases in between. Germline V CDR1 and CDR2: GTSNPN, SVGIG (reference sequence). CDR3 length: 13 amino acids. CDR3 coding DNA: TGTGCCTGGACGGAGGGTGGTAACTATGGCTACACCTTC. Residues: CAWTEGGNYGYTF.

By share of the sample, this clonotype is large. The chain links TRBV18 to TRBJ2-1; D is unclear. Trimming took 2 bases from V and 5 from J, leaving 4 bases between them. The CDR3 runs 12 residues. Looked up from germline, CDR1 is KGHSH and CDR2 is LQKENI. CDR3: CASSPVNNEQFF. As DNA, the CDR3 is TGTGCCAGCTCACCAGTCAACAATGAGCAGTTCTTC.

The chain recombines TRBV20-1 with TRBJ2-4; TRBD2 might be the D (6 bases). V was cut by 6 bases and J by 0 bases, with 15 bases left in between. Germline CDR1 DFQATT, CDR2 SNEGSKA (reference sequence). The CDR3 extends over 15 amino acids. The CDR3 DNA sequence: TGCAGTGCCAGAAAAAACGGGGGAGCCAAAAACATTCAGTACTTC. Translation: CSARKNGGAKNIQYF.

By sample fraction, this clonotype is medium-sized (0.01 to 0.1%). This CDR3 reads CSARQGGNEQYF. The CDR3 DNA is TGCAGCGCCAGACAGGGGGGCAACGAGCAGTACTTC. The V gene is TRBV29-1, the J gene TRBJ2-7; TRBD1 agrees at 9 bases. The CDR3 extends over 12 amino acids. Germline V gene lookup returns CDR1 SQVTM and CDR2 ANQGSEA. V lost 7 bases, J lost 5 bases, and 6 bases stayed unmatched.

This clonotype has just a few counts. The chain has TRBV9 and TRBJ1-1; 10 bases fit TRBD1. V dropped 4 bases and J dropped 5; count of bases not matched to a gene: 11. Per the germline V gene, CDR1 is SGDLS and CDR2 is YYNGEE. The CDR3 loop spans 16 amino acids. The CDR3 bases are TGTGCCAGCAGCCGGGACAGGGGTACGCAGGGAACTGAAGCTTTCTTT. Its protein is CASSRDRGTQGTEAFF.

Judged by abundance, this clonotype is medium-sized. The rearrangement links TRBV28 to TRBJ2-7, with a possible D match to TRBD2 (7 bases). The V and J ends lost 4 bases and 6 bases respectively, with 22 bases between them. CDR3 length: 16 amino acids. The germline V gene encodes CDR1 MDHEN and CDR2 SYDVKM. CDR3: CASSSQGGGEVGEQYF. DNA for the CDR3: TGTGCCAGCAGTTCCCAAGGGGGGGGGGAGGTCGGCGAGCAGTACTTC.

The chain uses TRBV2 and TRBJ2-3; D could derive from TRBD1 or TRBD2 (6 bases each). CDR3 size: 17 residues. Trimming cost V 1 base and J 2 bases, with 16 bases left between them. The germline V gene has CDR1 SNHLY and CDR2 FYNNEI. CDR3 in amino acids: CASSEGYPGALTDTQYF. In nucleotides, the CDR3 is TGTGCCAGCAGTGAAGGGTATCCGGGGGCTCTCACAGATACGCAGTATTTT.

This chain links TRBV19 with TRBJ1-2; possibly TRBD1 for D (6 bases). Germline assignment: CDR1 LNHDA and CDR2 SQIVND (reference sequence). There are 16 residues in the CDR3. The V and J ends lost 1 base and 3 bases respectively, with 15 bases between them. CDR3 sequence (DNA): TGTGCCAGTAGTATAGCTAGCACAGGGAGAGACTATGGCTACACCTTC. This encodes CASSIASTGRDYGYTF.

The V gene is TRBV20-1, the J gene TRBJ2-3; TRBD2 might be the D (6 bases). In germline, CDR1 is DFQATT, CDR2 SNEGSKA (reference sequence). This CDR3 is 14 amino acids long. V gave up 3 bases and J gave up 4 bases, with 14 bases separating them. The CDR3 nucleotides are TGCAGTGCTAGTACCGGGAGTGGCGCAGATACGCAGTATTTT. This codes for CSASTGSGADTQYF.

By proportion, this clonotype is medium-sized (0.01 to 0.1%). The chain couples TRBV19 to TRBJ2-7, with D possibly matching TRBD2 (5 bases). CDR1 is LNHDA and CDR2 is SQIVND in the germline V gene (reference sequence). The CDR3 is 13 amino acids. V was shortened by 4 bases and J by 5 bases, with 12 bases between the two germline ends. The CDR3 protein is CASSTNPGDEQYF. CDR3 nucleotides: TGTGCCAGTAGTACCAACCCCGGGGACGAGCAGTACTTC.

The chain carries TRBV4-3 and TRBJ1-6, with D tentatively TRBD1 (5 bases). The CDR3 extends over 17 amino acids. Germline CDR1 and CDR2: LGHNA and YSLEER. V lost 1 base, J lost 3 bases, and 13 bases lay in between. As DNA, the CDR3 is TGCGCCAGCAGCCAAGGAAAGCAGGGTAGCTATAATTCACCCCTCCACTTT. Its translation: CASSQGKQGSYNSPLHF.

The chain has TRBV20-1 and TRBJ1-2; TRBD1 agrees at 9 bases. This CDR3 has 13 residues. Trimming removed 1 base from V and 7 bases from J; junction bases left unmatched: 4. The germline CDR1 and CDR2 sequences are DFQATT and SNEGSKA (reference sequence). Written as DNA, the CDR3 is TGCAGTGCTAGAGGACAGGGGGGACGTGGCTACACCTTC. It yields the protein CSARGQGGRGYTF.

This clonotype appeared a single time. The rearrangement uses TRBV6-5 and TRBJ2-7; 8 bases fit TRBD1. The ends lost 2 bases at V and 2 bases at J; junction bases unmatched: 8. In germline, CDR1 is MNHEY, CDR2 SVGAGI. This CDR3 is built from 16 residues. The CDR3 loop reads CASSYDKTGQAYEQYF. CDR3 nucleotide sequence: TGTGCCAGCAGTTACGACAAAACGGGACAGGCCTACGAGCAGTACTTC.

The rearrangement links TRBV3-1 to TRBJ2-5, with D uncertain. The CDR3 has 11 residues. Germline V gene sequence: CDR1 LGHDT, CDR2 YNNKEL (reference sequence). V lost 4 bases, J lost 3 bases, and 3 bases lay in between. DNA for the CDR3: TGTGCCAGCAGCCTAAAAGAGACCCAGTACTTC. Its protein product is CASSLKETQYF.

The chain is built from TRBV19 and TRBJ2-3, with D tentatively TRBD1 or TRBD2 (5 bases each). Looked up from germline, CDR1 is LNHDA and CDR2 is SQIVND (reference sequence). The CDR3 has 16 amino acids. Trimming left V 6 bases short and J 3 bases short, with 19 bases between. Here the CDR3 reads CASSRTRDGETDTQYF. CDR3 DNA: TGTGCCAGTAGCCGGACCCGGGACGGGGAAACAGATACGCAGTATTTT.